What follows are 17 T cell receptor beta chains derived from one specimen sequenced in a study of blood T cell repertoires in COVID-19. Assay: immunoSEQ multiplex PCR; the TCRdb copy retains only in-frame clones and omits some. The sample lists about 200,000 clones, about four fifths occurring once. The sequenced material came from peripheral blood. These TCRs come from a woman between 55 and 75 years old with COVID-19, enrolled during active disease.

CDR3 region: CASSYNRELEAFF. CDR3 coding DNA: TGTGCCAGCAGTTACAACAGAGAGCTTGAAGCTTTCTTT. The genes are TRBV27 and TRBJ1-1; D gene ambiguous. CDR1 and CDR2 from the germline V gene are MNHEY and SMNVEV (reference sequence). There are 13 residues in the CDR3. V lost 4 bases, J lost 7 bases, and 13 bases lay in between.

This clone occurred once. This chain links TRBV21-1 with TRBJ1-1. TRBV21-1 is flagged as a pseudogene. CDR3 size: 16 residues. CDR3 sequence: CASTTVPPPGGAEAFF. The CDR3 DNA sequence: TGTGCCAGCACCACCGTACCCCCCCCCGGAGGGGCTGAAGCTTTCTTT.

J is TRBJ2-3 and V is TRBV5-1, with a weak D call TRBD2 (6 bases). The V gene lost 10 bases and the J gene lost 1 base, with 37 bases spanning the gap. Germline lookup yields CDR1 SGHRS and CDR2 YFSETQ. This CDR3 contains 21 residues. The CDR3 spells CACRKNGEFAGSRDRTDTQYF. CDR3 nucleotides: TGCGCCTGCCGGAAAAACGGTGAATTCGCCGGGAGTAGGGATCGCACAGATACGCAGTATTTT.

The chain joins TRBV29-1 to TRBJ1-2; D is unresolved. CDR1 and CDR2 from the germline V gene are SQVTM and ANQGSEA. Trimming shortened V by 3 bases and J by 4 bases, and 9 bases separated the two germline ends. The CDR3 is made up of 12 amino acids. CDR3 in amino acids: CSVEENRYGYTF. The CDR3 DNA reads TGCAGCGTTGAGGAGAACCGCTATGGCTACACCTTC.

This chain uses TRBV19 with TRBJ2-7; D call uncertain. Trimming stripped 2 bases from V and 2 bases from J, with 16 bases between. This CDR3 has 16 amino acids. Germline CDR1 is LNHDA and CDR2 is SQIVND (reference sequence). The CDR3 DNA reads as TGTGCCAGTAGTATATCTGGCAGGTTCAGGACCTACGAGCAGTACTTC. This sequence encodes CASSISGRFRTYEQYF.

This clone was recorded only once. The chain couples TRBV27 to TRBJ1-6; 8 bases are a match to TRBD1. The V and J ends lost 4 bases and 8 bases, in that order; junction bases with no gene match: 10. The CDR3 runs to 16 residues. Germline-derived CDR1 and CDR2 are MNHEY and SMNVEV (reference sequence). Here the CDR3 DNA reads TGTGCCAGCAGTTCCCCCCGGACAGGGATGTATTCACCCCTCCACTTT. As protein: CASSSPRTGMYSPLHF.

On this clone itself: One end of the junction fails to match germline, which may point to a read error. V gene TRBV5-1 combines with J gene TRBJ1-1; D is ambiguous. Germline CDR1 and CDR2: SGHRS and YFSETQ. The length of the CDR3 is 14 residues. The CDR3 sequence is CASTLAQMNTEAFF. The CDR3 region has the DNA TGCGCCAGCACCTTGGCCCAGATGAACACTGAAGCTTTCTTT.

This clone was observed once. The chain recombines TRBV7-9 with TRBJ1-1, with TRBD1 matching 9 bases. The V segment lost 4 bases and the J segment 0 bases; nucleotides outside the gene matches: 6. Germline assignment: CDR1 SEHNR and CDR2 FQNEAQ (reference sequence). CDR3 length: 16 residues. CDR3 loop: CASSSYRGRMNTEAFF. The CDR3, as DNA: TGTGCCAGCAGCTCCTACAGGGGGCGAATGAACACTGAAGCTTTCTTT.

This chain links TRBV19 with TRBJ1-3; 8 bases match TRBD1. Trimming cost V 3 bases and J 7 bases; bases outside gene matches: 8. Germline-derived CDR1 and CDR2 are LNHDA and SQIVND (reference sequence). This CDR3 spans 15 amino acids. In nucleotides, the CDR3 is TGTGCCAGTAGTATCGAGGGACAGGTGTGGAACACCATATATTTT. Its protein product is CASSIEGQVWNTIYF.

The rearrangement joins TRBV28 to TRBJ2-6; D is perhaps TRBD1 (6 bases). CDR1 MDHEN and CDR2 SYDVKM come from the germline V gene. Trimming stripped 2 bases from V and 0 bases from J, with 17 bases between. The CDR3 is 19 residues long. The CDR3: CASSLVETGWSSGANVLTF. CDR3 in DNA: TGTGCCAGCAGTTTAGTGGAGACAGGTTGGAGCTCTGGGGCCAACGTCCTGACTTTC.

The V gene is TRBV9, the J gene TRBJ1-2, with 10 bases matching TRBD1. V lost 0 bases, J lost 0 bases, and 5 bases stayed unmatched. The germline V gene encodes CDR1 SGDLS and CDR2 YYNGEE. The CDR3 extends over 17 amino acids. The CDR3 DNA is TGTGCCAGCAGCGTAGGGACAGGGGGAATCGCTAACTATGGCTACACCTTC. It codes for CASSVGTGGIANYGYTF.

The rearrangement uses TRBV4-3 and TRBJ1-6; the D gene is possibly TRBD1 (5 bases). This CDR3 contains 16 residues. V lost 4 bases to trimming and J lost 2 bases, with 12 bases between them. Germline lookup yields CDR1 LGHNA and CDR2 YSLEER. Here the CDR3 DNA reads TGCGCCAGCAGCCCCAGGGTCAGGGCCTATAATTCACCCCTCCACTTT. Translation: CASSPRVRAYNSPLHF.

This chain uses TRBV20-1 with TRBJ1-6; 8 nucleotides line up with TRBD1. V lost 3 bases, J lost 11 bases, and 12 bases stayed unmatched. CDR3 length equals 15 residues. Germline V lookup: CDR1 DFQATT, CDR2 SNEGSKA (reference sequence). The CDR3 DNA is TGCAGTGCTAGTTGGGGCAGGGGGCTTGGTGCACCCCTCCACTTT. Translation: CSASWGRGLGAPLHF.

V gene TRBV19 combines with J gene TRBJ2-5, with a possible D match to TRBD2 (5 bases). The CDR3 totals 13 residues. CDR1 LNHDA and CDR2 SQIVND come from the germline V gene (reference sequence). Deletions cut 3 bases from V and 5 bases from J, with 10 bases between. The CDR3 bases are TGTGCCAGTAGTATGCGGGCTTGGGAGACCCAGTACTTC. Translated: CASSMRAWETQYF.

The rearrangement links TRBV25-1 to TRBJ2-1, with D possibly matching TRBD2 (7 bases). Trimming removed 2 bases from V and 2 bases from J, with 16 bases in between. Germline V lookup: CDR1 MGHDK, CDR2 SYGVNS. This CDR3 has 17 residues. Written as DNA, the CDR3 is TGTGCCAGCAGTGAAGTAGGGAGGGGGTTCGCCTACAATGAGCAGTTCTTC. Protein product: CASSEVGRGFAYNEQFF.

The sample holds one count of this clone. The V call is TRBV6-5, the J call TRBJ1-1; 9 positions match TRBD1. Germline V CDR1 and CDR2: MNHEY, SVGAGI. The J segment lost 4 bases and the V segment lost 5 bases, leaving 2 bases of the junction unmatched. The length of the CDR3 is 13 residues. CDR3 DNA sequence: TGTGCCAGCAGTATGACAGGGGGCACTGAAGCTTTCTTT. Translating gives CASSMTGGTEAFF.

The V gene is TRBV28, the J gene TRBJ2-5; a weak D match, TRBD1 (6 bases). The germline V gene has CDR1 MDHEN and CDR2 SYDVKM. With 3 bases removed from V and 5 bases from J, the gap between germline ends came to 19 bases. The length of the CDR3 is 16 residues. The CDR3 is CASSLPGQLLSETQYF. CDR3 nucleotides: TGTGCCAGCAGTTTGCCCGGACAGCTTTTATCCGAGACCCAGTACTTC.